This T cell receptor beta chain appears in the sequencing data of a study of T cell changes during pregnancy in multiple sclerosis. Data came from immunoSEQ multiplex PCR; TCRdb stores just in-frame clones and leaves some out. The sample yields about 24,000 clones, 85% seen once. CDR1 is LNHDA and CDR2 is SQIVND in the germline V gene (reference sequence). The V end lost 5 bases, the J end lost 4 bases, and 17 bases lay between the germline ends. This CDR3 has 15 residues. The specimen comprised CD8+ T cells from peripheral blood mononuclear cells, sampled in the first trimester of pregnancy. The chain employs TRBV19 and TRBJ1-1; no firm D call. This TCR was sampled from a female donor in good health, enrolled as a control in a pregnancy study. CDR3 protein: CASSWAENLLTEAFF. CDR3 DNA: TGTGCCAGTAGTTGGGCAGAGAATCTTCTCACTGAAGCTTTCTTT. Filled out from reference TRBV19 and TRBJ1-1, the complete variable domain reads DGGITQSPKYLFRKEGQNVTLSCEQNLNHDAMYWYRQDPGQGLRLIYYSQIVNDFQKGDIAEGYSVSREKKESFPLTVTSAQKNPTAFYLCASSWAENLLTEAFFGQGTRLTVV.